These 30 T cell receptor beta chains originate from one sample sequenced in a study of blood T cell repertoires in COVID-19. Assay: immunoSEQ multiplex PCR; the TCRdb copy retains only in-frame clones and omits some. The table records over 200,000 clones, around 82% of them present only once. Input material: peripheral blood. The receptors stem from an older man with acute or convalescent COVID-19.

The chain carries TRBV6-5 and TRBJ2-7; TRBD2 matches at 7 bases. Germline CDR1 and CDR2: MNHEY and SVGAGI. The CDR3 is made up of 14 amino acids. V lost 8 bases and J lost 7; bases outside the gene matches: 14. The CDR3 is CASLASGPTGEQYF. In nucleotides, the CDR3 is TGTGCCAGCTTGGCTAGCGGTCCTACGGGGGAGCAGTACTTC.

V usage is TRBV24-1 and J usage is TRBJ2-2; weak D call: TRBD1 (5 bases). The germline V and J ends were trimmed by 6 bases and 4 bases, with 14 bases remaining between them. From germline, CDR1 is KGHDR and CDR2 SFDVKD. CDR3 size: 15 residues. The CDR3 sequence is CATSITPGFTGELFF. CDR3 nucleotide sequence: TGTGCCACCAGTATCACCCCAGGGTTCACCGGGGAGCTGTTTTTT.

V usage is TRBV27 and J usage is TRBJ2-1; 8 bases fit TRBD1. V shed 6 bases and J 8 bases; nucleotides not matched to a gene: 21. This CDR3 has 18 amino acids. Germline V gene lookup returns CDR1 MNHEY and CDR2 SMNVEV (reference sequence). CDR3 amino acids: CASRGQTGALLIGDEQFF. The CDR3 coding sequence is TGTGCCAGCAGGGGCCAGACAGGGGCGCTACTAATTGGTGATGAGCAGTTCTTC.

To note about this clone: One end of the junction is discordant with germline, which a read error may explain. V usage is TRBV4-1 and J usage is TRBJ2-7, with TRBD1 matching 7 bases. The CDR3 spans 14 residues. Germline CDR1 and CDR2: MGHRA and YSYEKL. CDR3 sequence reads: CASSQGFLTGAQNF. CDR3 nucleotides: TGCGCCAGCAGCCAAGGCTTCCTCACAGGGGCCCAAAACTTC.

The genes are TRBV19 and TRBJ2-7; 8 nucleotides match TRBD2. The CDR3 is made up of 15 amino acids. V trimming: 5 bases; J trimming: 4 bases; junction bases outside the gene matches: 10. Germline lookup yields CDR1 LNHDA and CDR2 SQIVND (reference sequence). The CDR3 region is CASSDPGTRLYEQYF. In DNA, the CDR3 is TGTGCCAGTAGTGACCCCGGGACTAGATTATACGAGCAGTACTTC.

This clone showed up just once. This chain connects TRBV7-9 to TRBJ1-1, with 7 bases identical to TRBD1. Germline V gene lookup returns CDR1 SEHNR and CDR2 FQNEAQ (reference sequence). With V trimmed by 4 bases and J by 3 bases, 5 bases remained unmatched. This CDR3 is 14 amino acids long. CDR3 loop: CASSSQGTDTEAFF. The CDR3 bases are TGTGCCAGCAGCTCACAAGGGACAGACACTGAAGCTTTCTTT.

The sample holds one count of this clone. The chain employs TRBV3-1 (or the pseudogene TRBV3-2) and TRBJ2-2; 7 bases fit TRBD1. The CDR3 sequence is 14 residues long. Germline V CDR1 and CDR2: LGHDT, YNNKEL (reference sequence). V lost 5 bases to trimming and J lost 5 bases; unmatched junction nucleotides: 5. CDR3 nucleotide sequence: TGTGCCAGCAGCTGGACAGGACAGACCGGGGAGCTGTTTTTT. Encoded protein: CASSWTGQTGELFF.

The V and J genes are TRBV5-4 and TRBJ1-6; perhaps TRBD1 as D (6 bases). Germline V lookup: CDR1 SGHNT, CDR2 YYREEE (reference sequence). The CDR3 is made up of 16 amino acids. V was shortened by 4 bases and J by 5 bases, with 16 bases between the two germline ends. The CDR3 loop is CASSGYPRTDNSPLHF. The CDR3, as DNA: TGTGCCAGCAGCGGGTACCCCAGGACAGATAATTCACCCCTCCACTTT.

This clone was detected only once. CDR3 bases: TGCGCCAGCAGTTTGCAAACCCGGGACAGTTATGAAAAACTGTTTTTT. Translation: CASSLQTRDSYEKLFF. The chain employs TRBV5-1 and TRBJ1-4; 7 bases align to TRBD1. J was trimmed by 6 bases and V by 5 bases; bases with no gene match: 13. CDR1 is SGHRS and CDR2 is YFSETQ in the germline V gene. The CDR3 has 16 residues.

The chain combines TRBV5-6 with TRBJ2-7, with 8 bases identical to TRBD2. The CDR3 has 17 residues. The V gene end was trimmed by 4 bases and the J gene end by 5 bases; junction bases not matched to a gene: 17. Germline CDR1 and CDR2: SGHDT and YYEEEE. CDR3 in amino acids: CASSTGLGIFQDDEQYF. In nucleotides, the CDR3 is TGTGCCAGCAGCACGGGACTAGGGATCTTCCAAGATGACGAGCAGTACTTC.

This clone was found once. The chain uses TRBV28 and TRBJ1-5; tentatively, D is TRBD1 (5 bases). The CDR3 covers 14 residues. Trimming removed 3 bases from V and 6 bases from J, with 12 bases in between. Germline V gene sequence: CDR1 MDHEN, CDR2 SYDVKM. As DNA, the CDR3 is TGTGCCAGCAGTTTGTCCCAGGGTTTTCAGCCCCAGCATTTT. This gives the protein CASSLSQGFQPQHF.

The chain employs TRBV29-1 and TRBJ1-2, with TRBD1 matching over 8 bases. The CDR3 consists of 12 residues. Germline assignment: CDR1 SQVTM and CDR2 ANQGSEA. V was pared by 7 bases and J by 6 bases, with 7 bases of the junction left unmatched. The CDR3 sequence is CSAGQGGNGYTF. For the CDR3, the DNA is TGCAGCGCAGGACAGGGAGGGAATGGCTACACCTTC. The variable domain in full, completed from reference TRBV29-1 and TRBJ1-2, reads SAVISQKPSRDICQRGTSLTIQCQVDSQVTMMFWYRQQPGQSLTLIATANQGSEATYESGFVIDKFPISRPNLTFSTLTVSNMSPEDSSIYLCSAGQGGNGYTFGSGTRLTVV.

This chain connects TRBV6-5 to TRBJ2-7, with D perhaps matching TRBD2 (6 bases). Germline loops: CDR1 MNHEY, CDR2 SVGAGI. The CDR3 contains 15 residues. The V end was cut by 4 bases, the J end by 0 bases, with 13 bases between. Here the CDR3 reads CASSFGGLSSYEQYF. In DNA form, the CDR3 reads TGTGCCAGCAGTTTTGGAGGGTTAAGCTCCTACGAGCAGTACTTC.

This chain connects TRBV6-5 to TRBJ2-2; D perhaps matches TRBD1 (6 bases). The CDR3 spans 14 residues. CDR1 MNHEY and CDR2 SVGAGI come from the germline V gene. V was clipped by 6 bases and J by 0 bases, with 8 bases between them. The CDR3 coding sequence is TGTGCCAGCAGCCGACAGGCGAACACCGGGGAGCTGTTTTTT. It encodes CASSRQANTGELFF.

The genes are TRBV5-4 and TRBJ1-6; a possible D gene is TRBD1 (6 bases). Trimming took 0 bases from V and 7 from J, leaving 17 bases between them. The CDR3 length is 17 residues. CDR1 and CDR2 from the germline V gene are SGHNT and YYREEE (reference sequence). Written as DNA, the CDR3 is TGTGCCAGCAGCTTGGCCAGGATCGGACAGACGAATTCACCCCTCCACTTT. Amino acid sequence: CASSLARIGQTNSPLHF.

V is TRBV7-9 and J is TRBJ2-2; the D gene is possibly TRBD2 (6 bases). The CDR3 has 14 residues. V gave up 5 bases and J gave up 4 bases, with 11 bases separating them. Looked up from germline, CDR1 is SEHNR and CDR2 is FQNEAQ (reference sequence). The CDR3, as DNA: TGTGCCAGCAGCAGGGACTCGTTCACCGGGGAGCTGTTTTTT. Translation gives CASSRDSFTGELFF.

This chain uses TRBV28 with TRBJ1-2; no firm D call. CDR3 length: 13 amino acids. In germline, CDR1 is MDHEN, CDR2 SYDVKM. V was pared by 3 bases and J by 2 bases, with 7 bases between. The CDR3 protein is CASSFGQNYGYTF. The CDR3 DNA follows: TGTGCCAGCAGTTTTGGTCAGAACTATGGCTACACCTTC.

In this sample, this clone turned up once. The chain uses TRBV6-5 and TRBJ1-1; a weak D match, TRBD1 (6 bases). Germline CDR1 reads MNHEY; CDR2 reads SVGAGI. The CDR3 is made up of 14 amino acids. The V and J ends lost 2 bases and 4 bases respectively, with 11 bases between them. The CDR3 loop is CASSYRTGSTEAFF. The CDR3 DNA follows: TGTGCCAGCAGTTACCGCACAGGGAGCACTGAAGCTTTCTTT.

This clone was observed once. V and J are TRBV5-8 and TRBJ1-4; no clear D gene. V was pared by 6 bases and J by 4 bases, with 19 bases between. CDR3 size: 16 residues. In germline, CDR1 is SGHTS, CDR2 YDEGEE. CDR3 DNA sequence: TGTGCCAGCAAACTTGCGGGTAGTGGGAATAATGAAAAACTGTTTTTT. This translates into CASKLAGSGNNEKLFF. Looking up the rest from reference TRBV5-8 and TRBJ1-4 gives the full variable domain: EAGVTQSPTHLIKTRGQQATLRCSPISGHTSVYWYQQALGLGLQFLLWYDEGEERNRGNFPPRFSGRQFPNYSSELNVNALELEDSALYLCASKLAGSGNNEKLFFGSGTQLSVL.

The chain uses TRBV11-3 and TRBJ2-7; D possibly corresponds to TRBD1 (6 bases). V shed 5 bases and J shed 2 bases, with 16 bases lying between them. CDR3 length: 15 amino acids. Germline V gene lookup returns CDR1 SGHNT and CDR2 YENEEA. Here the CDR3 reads CASSPSGTTAYEQYF. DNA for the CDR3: TGTGCCAGCAGCCCATCCGGGACAACCGCCTACGAGCAGTACTTC. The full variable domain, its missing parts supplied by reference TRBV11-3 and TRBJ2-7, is EAGVVQSPRYKIIEKKQPVAFWCNPISGHNTLYWYLQNLGQGPELLIRYENEEAVDDSQLPKDRFSAERLKGVDSTLKIQPAELGDSAVYLCASSPSGTTAYEQYFGPGTRLTVT.

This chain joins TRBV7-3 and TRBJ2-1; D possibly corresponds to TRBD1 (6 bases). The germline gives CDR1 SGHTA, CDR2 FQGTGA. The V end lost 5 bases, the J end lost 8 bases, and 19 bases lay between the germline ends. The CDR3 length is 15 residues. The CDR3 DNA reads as TGTGCCAGCAGCCCCCTGGGGGCGAGGGGCTATGAGCAGTTCTTC. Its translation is CASSPLGARGYEQFF.

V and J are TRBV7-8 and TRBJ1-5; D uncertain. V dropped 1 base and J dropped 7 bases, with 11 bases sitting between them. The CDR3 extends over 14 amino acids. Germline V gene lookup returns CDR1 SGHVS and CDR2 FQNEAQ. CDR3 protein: CASSLGAWWQPQHF. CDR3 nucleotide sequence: TGTGCCAGCAGCTTAGGGGCTTGGTGGCAGCCCCAGCATTTT. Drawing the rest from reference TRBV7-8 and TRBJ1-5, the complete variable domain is GAGVSQSPRYKVAKRGQDVALRCDPISGHVSLFWYQQALGQGPEFLTYFQNEAQLDKSGLPSDRFFAERPEGSVSTLKIQRTQQEDSAVYLCASSLGAWWQPQHFGDGTRLSIL.

CDR3 nucleotide sequence: TGCGCCAGCAGCCCGGTGGGCTCCCAAGAGACCCAGTACTTC. Protein: CASSPVGSQETQYF. This sequence joins TRBV5-1 and TRBJ2-5; no firm D call. The V gene's germline CDR1 is SGHRS and CDR2 YFSETQ. Trimming cost V 4 bases and J 1 base, with 11 bases left between them. The CDR3 consists of 14 residues. Full variable domain (outside the CDR3, taken from reference TRBV5-1 and TRBJ2-5): KAGVTQTPRYLIKTRGQQVTLSCSPISGHRSVSWYQQTPGQGLQFLFEYFSETQRNKGNFPGRFSGRQFSNSRSEMNVSTLELGDSALYLCASSPVGSQETQYFGPGTRLLVL.

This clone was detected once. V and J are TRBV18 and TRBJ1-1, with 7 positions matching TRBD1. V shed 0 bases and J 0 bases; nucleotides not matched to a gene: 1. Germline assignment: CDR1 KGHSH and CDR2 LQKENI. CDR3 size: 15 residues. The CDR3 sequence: CASSPPGGLNTEAFF. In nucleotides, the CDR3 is TGTGCCAGCTCACCACCAGGGGGCCTGAACACTGAAGCTTTCTTT.

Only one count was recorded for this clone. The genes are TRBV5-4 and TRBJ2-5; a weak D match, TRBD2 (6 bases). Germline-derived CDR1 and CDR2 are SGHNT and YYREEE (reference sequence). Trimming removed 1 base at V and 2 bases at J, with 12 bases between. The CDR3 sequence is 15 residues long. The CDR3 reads CASSLPGGFQETQYF. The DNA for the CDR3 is TGTGCCAGCAGCTTGCCTGGGGGGTTTCAAGAGACCCAGTACTTC.

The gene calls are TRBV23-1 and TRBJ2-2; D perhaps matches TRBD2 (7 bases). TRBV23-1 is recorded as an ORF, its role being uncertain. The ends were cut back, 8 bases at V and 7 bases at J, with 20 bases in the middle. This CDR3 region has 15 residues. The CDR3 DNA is TGCGCCAGCCCCCCCGGGGGCGGGGGTGGCGGGGAGCTGTTTTTT. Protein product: CASPPGGGGGGELFF.

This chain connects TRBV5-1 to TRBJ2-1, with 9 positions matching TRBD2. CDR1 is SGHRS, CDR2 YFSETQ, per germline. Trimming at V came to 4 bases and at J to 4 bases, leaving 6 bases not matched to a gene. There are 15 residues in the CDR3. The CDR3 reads CASSPGLANYNEQFF. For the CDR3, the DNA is TGCGCCAGCAGCCCCGGACTAGCGAATTACAATGAGCAGTTCTTC.

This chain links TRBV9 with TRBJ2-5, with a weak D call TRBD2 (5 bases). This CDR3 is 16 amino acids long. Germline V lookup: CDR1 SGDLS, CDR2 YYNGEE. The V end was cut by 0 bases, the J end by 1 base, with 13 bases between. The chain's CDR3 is CASSVGLAQSQETQYF. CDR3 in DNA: TGTGCCAGCAGCGTAGGGCTAGCCCAGTCCCAAGAGACCCAGTACTTC.

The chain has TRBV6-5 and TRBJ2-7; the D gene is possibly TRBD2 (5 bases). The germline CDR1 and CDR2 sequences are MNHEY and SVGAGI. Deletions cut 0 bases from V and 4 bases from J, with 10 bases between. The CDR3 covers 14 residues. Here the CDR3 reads CASSYSSTGYEQYF. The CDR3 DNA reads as TGTGCCAGCAGTTACTCGAGTACGGGGTACGAGCAGTACTTC.

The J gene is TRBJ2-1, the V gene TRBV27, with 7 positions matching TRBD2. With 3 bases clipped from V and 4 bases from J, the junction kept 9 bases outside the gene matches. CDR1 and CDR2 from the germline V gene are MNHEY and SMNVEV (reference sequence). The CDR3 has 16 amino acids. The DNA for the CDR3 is TGTGCCAGCAGTTTGGGCCCGGGGGGAGAATACAATGAGCAGTTCTTC. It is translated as CASSLGPGGEYNEQFF.